One and the same sample provided the 29 T cell receptor beta chains below, sequenced in a study of T cell responses to AZD1222 COVID-19 vaccine. Produced via immunoSEQ multiplex PCR; TCRdb's table is partial and in-frame only. The table has approximately 140,000 clones, 90% to 95% seen once. The sequencing used peripheral blood, collected on day 0 of AZD1222 vaccination. The source of these receptors is an adult in good health.

V gene TRBV6-6 combines with J gene TRBJ1-5; TRBD1 aligns across 9 bases. Germline-derived CDR1 and CDR2 are MNHNY and SVGAGI (reference sequence). The CDR3 consists of 19 residues. V gave up 5 bases and J gave up 0 bases; unmatched junction bases: 14. The CDR3 spells CASSPTSGTGFYSNQPQHF. CDR3 DNA: TGTGCCAGCAGTCCCACGTCCGGGACAGGGTTTTATAGCAATCAGCCCCAGCATTTT.

Here the CDR3 reads CASTTLGGAQNTEAFF. CDR3 nucleotide sequence: TGTGCCAGCACCACCCTTGGTGGGGCGCAAAACACTGAAGCTTTCTTT. The gene calls are TRBV6-6 and TRBJ1-1, with D possibly TRBD1 on 5 matching bases. This CDR3 region has 16 residues. V was cut by 7 bases and J by 2 bases, with 20 bases left in between. CDR1 and CDR2 (germline): MNHNY, SVGAGI (reference sequence).

The J gene is TRBJ2-1, the V gene TRBV6-6; TRBD1 matches 7 bases. There are 13 residues in the CDR3. J gave up 3 bases and V 5 bases, and 1 base lay outside the gene matches. Per germline, CDR1 MNHNY and CDR2 SVGAGI (reference sequence). The CDR3 region is CASSRDSYNEQFF. CDR3 nucleotides: TGTGCCAGCAGTAGGGACAGCTACAATGAGCAGTTCTTC.

The chain has TRBV9 and TRBJ1-6; D is possibly TRBD1 (6 bases). CDR3 length: 17 amino acids. Germline V gene sequence: CDR1 SGDLS, CDR2 YYNGEE. The germline V and J ends were trimmed by 4 bases and 8 bases, with 22 bases remaining between them. The CDR3 DNA follows: TGTGCCAGCAGCCCTCAACCACCGGAGGCAGGGGATTCACCCCTCCACTTT. It translates to CASSPQPPEAGDSPLHF.

The CDR3 DNA reads as TGTGCCAGCAGACACGGACAGGGAATCAATCAGCCCCAGCATTTT. This sequence encodes CASRHGQGINQPQHF. The chain couples TRBV6-5 to TRBJ1-5; 8 bases align to TRBD1. The CDR3 is made up of 15 amino acids. CDR1 is MNHEY, CDR2 SVGAGI, per germline. Germline trimming cut 6 bases from V and 3 bases from J; bases unmatched to any gene: 7.

This clone was recorded once. The chain employs TRBV27 and TRBJ2-7; D is unclear. The length of the CDR3 is 14 residues. Trimming took 5 bases from V and 1 from J, leaving 12 bases between them. From germline, CDR1 is MNHEY and CDR2 SMNVEV (reference sequence). CDR3: CASSASVNSYEQYF. The CDR3 DNA follows: TGTGCCAGCAGTGCGTCAGTAAATTCCTACGAGCAGTACTTC.

Here the CDR3 reads CASSHHSSSGTSYEQYF. The CDR3 DNA sequence: TGTGCCAGCAGTCACCATTCCTCTAGCGGAACCTCCTACGAGCAGTACTTC. This chain links TRBV6-6 with TRBJ2-7; 7 bases are a match to TRBD2. Germline CDR1 reads MNHNY; CDR2 reads SVGAGI (reference sequence). The CDR3 is 17 amino acids. Trimming at V came to 5 bases and at J to 0 bases, leaving 13 bases not matched to a gene.

This clone has a single count. The V and J genes are TRBV10-3 and TRBJ2-3; the match to TRBD1 covers 9 bases. The germline gives CDR1 ENHRY, CDR2 SYGVKD. CDR3 size: 13 residues. The V segment lost 8 bases and the J segment 6 bases; nucleotides outside the gene matches: 6. The CDR3 region has the DNA TGTGCCATCTCGGAAGGGACAGGGGATACGCAGTATTTT. Protein product: CAISEGTGDTQYF.

CDR3 in amino acids: CASSYSGDRGYEQYF. DNA of the CDR3: TGTGCCAGCAGTTACTCCGGGGACAGGGGTTACGAGCAGTACTTC. The V gene is TRBV6-5, the J gene TRBJ2-7; 10 bases are shared with TRBD1. Germline CDR1 is MNHEY and CDR2 is SVGAGI. This CDR3 has 15 residues. With 0 bases clipped from V and 4 bases from J, the junction kept 3 bases outside the gene matches.

CDR3 in DNA: TGCGCCAGCAGCTTGGGCGGGAGCTCCTACAATGAGCAGTTCTTC. The encoded protein is CASSLGGSSYNEQFF. V and J are TRBV5-1 and TRBJ2-1; 7 bases align to TRBD2. Germline lookup yields CDR1 SGHRS and CDR2 YFSETQ. The CDR3 runs to 15 residues. The trim removed 0 bases at V and 0 bases at J, leaving 0 bases unmatched.

The J gene is TRBJ2-3, the V gene TRBV6-4; 11 positions agree with TRBD2. Germline V gene lookup returns CDR1 MRHNA and CDR2 SNTAGT. Trimming at V came to 4 bases and at J to 1 base, leaving 7 bases not matched to a gene. This CDR3 is built from 17 residues. CDR3 sequence reads: CASSALAGGRGTDTQYF. The DNA of the CDR3 is TGTGCCAGCAGTGCCCTAGCGGGGGGCCGGGGCACAGATACGCAGTATTTT.

V and J are TRBV6-5 and TRBJ2-7, with TRBD2 matching 7 bases. With 5 bases clipped from V and 7 bases from J, the junction kept 14 bases outside the gene matches. Germline CDR1 is MNHEY and CDR2 is SVGAGI. This CDR3 comprises 15 residues. The CDR3 reads CASSPTSDPRGEQYF. CDR3 sequence (DNA): TGTGCCAGCAGTCCAACTAGCGACCCCCGGGGAGAGCAGTACTTC.

This chain connects TRBV5-1 to TRBJ1-1; 8 bases fit TRBD1. The junction had 13 bases not matched to a gene; V was cut back by 4 bases and J by 5 bases. CDR1 is SGHRS, CDR2 YFSETQ, per germline. This CDR3 comprises 16 residues. CDR3 protein: CASSPRADRVRTEAFF. CDR3 bases: TGCGCCAGCAGCCCAAGGGCGGACAGGGTGAGGACTGAAGCTTTCTTT.

The chain is built from TRBV6-1 and TRBJ2-1; D ambiguous. The V end was cut by 2 bases, the J end by 9 bases, with 5 bases between. The germline CDR1 and CDR2 sequences are MNHNS and SASEGT. This CDR3 has 11 residues. CDR3 loop: CASSELGEQFF. CDR3 coding DNA: TGTGCCAGCAGTGAACTGGGTGAGCAGTTCTTC.

The chain combines TRBV6-5 with TRBJ2-7, with D maybe TRBD1 (5 bases). The germline gives CDR1 MNHEY, CDR2 SVGAGI. The V end lost 0 bases, the J end lost 3 bases, and 9 bases lay between the germline ends. CDR3 length: 14 amino acids. The CDR3 sequence is CASSYSGADYEQYF. The CDR3 nucleotides read TGTGCCAGCAGTTACTCTGGGGCAGACTACGAGCAGTACTTC.

The rearrangement uses TRBV6-2 or TRBV6-3 and TRBJ2-7, with D maybe TRBD2 (7 bases). Germline values: CDR1 MNHEY, CDR2 SVGEGT. The CDR3 extends over 14 amino acids. Trimming removed 6 bases from V and 2 bases from J, with 14 bases in between. CDR3 sequence (DNA): TGTGCCAGCAGCGAAACAGGGAGGGCCTACGAGCAGTACTTC. It specifies CASSETGRAYEQYF.

This chain joins TRBV4-3 and TRBJ2-1; TRBD1 might be the D (5 bases). Trimming left V 5 bases short and J 1 base short, with 12 bases between. The CDR3 consists of 15 residues. Germline CDR1 and CDR2: LGHNA and YSLEER. CDR3 protein: CASSAQGGSYNEQFF. In nucleotides, the CDR3 is TGCGCCAGCAGCGCCCAGGGTGGGTCCTACAATGAGCAGTTCTTC.

This CDR3 reads CASSPGGQGIYGYTF. CDR3 DNA sequence: TGCGCCAGCAGCCCGGGGGGACAGGGAATCTATGGCTACACCTTC. The chain couples TRBV5-1 to TRBJ1-2; 9 bases line up with TRBD1. The germline gives CDR1 SGHRS, CDR2 YFSETQ. This CDR3 has 15 amino acids. V shed 4 bases and J 4 bases; nucleotides not matched to a gene: 8. The full variable domain, in which reference TRBV5-1 and TRBJ1-2 provide the parts outside the CDR3, is KAGVTQTPRYLIKTRGQQVTLSCSPISGHRSVSWYQQTPGQGLQFLFEYFSETQRNKGNFPGRFSGRQFSNSRSEMNVSTLELGDSALYLCASSPGGQGIYGYTFGSGTRLTVV.

The chain joins TRBV19 to TRBJ1-4; TRBD1 matches 11 bases. After removal of 3 bases from V and 8 bases from J, the junction contained 5 bases not matched to a gene. Germline values: CDR1 LNHDA, CDR2 SQIVND (reference sequence). The CDR3 covers 15 residues. CDR3 amino acids: CASSIEGQGDEKLFF. CDR3 DNA sequence: TGTGCCAGTAGTATTGAGGGACAGGGGGACGAAAAACTGTTTTTT.

V and J are TRBV10-3 and TRBJ1-2; TRBD1 matches at 12 bases. The CDR3 covers 17 residues. Germline-derived CDR1 and CDR2 are ENHRY and SYGVKD. V trimming: 4 bases; J trimming: 4 bases; junction bases outside the gene matches: 10. The CDR3: CAISAGDRGPAGYGYTF. CDR3 sequence (DNA): TGTGCCATCAGTGCGGGGGACAGGGGGCCGGCGGGCTATGGCTACACCTTC.

This chain uses TRBV4-3 with TRBJ1-2; TRBD1 matches 9 bases. Trimming took 4 bases from V and 8 from J; bases not matched to a gene: 11. The CDR3 spans 15 residues. Per the germline V gene, CDR1 is LGHNA and CDR2 is YSLEER. Here the CDR3 DNA reads TGCGCCAGCAGCCCGTCCGGGACAGGGACGTTGGGCTACACCTTC. Amino acid sequence: CASSPSGTGTLGYTF.

The chain employs TRBV28 and TRBJ2-7; D not resolved. This CDR3 region has 11 residues. CDR1 and CDR2 (germline): MDHEN, SYDVKM. V lost 6 bases and J lost 6, with 9 bases in between. CDR3 in DNA: TGTGCCAGCAGGGATACTGGCGAGCAGTACTTC. Its protein product is CASRDTGEQYF.

V gene TRBV29-1 combines with J gene TRBJ1-1, with D unresolved. Trimming stripped 4 bases from V and 0 bases from J, with 9 bases between. The germline V gene encodes CDR1 SQVTM and CDR2 ANQGSEA. This CDR3 is built from 13 residues. CDR3 residues: CSVGSFLNTEAFF. As DNA, the CDR3 is TGCAGCGTTGGAAGCTTCCTGAACACTGAAGCTTTCTTT.

The J gene is TRBJ2-3, the V gene TRBV4-1, with 7 nucleotides matching TRBD2. V shed 4 bases, J shed 3 bases, and the junction held 4 bases outside the gene matches. Germline V gives CDR1 MGHRA, CDR2 YSYEKL. The CDR3 runs to 14 residues. The CDR3 DNA reads as TGCGCCAGCAGCCTGGGGGGAGGGACAGATACGCAGTATTTT. It translates to CASSLGGGTDTQYF.

The chain carries TRBV7-9 and TRBJ2-3; D not resolved. There are 15 residues in the CDR3. Trimming cost V 0 bases and J 4 bases, with 11 bases left between them. Germline values: CDR1 SEHNR, CDR2 FQNEAQ (reference sequence). The CDR3 is CASSLARLTPDTQYF. The CDR3 DNA follows: TGTGCCAGCAGCTTAGCCCGATTGACCCCAGATACGCAGTATTTT.

The chain carries TRBV29-1 and TRBJ2-2; D is undetermined. Trimming took off 7 bases at V and 4 bases at J, with 13 bases between the two ends. The germline gives CDR1 SQVTM, CDR2 ANQGSEA. The CDR3 runs to 13 residues. The CDR3 region is CSGFSPGTGELFF. CDR3 DNA: TGCAGCGGGTTCTCCCCGGGCACCGGGGAGCTGTTTTTT.

This chain's CDR3 is CASSPLTRGGHNEQFF. In nucleotides, the CDR3 is TGTGCCAGCAGCCCCCTCACCCGCGGGGGACACAATGAGCAGTTCTTC. This chain joins TRBV7-8 and TRBJ2-1; 7 bases fit TRBD2. This CDR3 has 16 amino acids. From germline, CDR1 is SGHVS and CDR2 FQNEAQ. V was clipped by 5 bases and J by 5 bases; unmatched bases: 12.

V is TRBV9 and J is TRBJ1-3; 7 positions match TRBD1. Trimming removed 4 bases from V and 2 bases from J; junction bases left unmatched: 6. The germline V gene has CDR1 SGDLS and CDR2 YYNGEE. The CDR3 covers 15 residues. The CDR3 nucleotides are TGTGCCAGCAGCACCGCTGGACAGGCTGGAAACACCATATATTTT. Its translation is CASSTAGQAGNTIYF.

V gene TRBV4-1 combines with J gene TRBJ1-1; a possible D gene is TRBD1 (6 bases). The ends were cut back, 3 bases at V and 1 base at J, with 9 bases in the middle. The CDR3 has 14 amino acids. The germline V gene encodes CDR1 MGHRA and CDR2 YSYEKL. In DNA form, the CDR3 reads TGCGCCAGCAGCCAGTCCAGGGGGAACACTGAAGCTTTCTTT. It encodes CASSQSRGNTEAFF.